The following is a TCR beta chain sequence with its context. When the RNA was reverse transcribed, random hexamers were used with an input of 0.5 to 1 ug. MiXCR was run by TCRdb on the immunoSEQ multiplex PCR reads, yielding one entry per CDR3 protein. This table holds fewer than 200,000 distinct CDR3 sequences, roughly 96% found once. The data derive from a study of CD8 T cells in Susac syndrome. The sequenced material came from CD8+ T cells from PBMCs. The receptor comes from a human donor with multiple sclerosis.

DNA of the CDR3: TGTGCCACCAGCAGAGATTACGGGACTAGCGGGACCGAGCAGTACTTC. Its translation: CATSRDYGTSGTEQYF. The chain links TRBV15 to TRBJ2-7; TRBD2 matches at 13 bases. V shed 0 bases and J 6 bases; nucleotides not matched to a gene: 5. The CDR3 totals 16 residues. The germline V gene encodes CDR1 LNHNV and CDR2 YYDKDF (reference sequence).